This T cell receptor beta chain was captured in a study of T cells expressing NK-cell markers. The overall study: According to the study, TCR beta repertoires originated from sorted CD3+CD56+NKG2C+, CD3+CD56+NKG2C- and CD3+CD56-NKG2C+ T cells.

Each CDR3 protein gets one entry in TCRdb, which reprocessed the 5' RACE reads and gives no DNA. This sample carries 350,000 to 450,000 distinct CDR3 sequences, with under 6.5% going to the ten biggest clones. The sequenced material came from blood T cells: a sorted CD56 or NKG2C T cell subset, CD4+ or CD8+ T cells, or bulk PBMC T cells (not recorded which). The receptor comes from a man aged 18 to 69 in good health.

CDR3 sequence: CATSGFNRETDTQYF. The V call is TRBV24-1, the J call TRBJ2-3; the TCRdb call, TRBD1, lacks DNA for checking. The germline gives CDR1 KGHDR, CDR2 SFDVKD. The CDR3 contains 15 residues.